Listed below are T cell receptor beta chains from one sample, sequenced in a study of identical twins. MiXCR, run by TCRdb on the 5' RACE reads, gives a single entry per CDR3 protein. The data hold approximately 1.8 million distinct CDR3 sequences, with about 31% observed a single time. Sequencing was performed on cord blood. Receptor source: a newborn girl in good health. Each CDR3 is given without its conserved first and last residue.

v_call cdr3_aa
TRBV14 ASSQTRRQF
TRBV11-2 ASSSPGNSYEQY
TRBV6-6 ARGTTSGGELF
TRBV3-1 ASSQDGCGYT
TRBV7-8 ASSLVTAGGYT
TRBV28 ASSLRTRGEY
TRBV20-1 SASAILTSGRLDEQF
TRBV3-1 ASSSLAGGPYEQF
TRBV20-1 SARSPAASSYNEQF
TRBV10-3 AISGEGGNTEAF
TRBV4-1 ASSRTGPPAFNEQF
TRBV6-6 ASSYSQRGPYEQY
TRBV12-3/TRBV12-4 ASSLPFRGGYQETQY
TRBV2 ASSVGTGPEKLF
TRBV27 ASRLGQTYEQY
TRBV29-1 SVESYSYGYT
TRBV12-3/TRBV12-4 ASSITGVGYT
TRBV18 ASSPNGNNYGYT
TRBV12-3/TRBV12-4 ASTFPSITLDEQF
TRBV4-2 ASSMERQGTGLAGEETQY
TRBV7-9 ASSLIYQTPSGNTIY
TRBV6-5 ASRDIMFNYGYT
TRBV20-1 SAPDSTWGETQY
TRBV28 ASSPNANRDLRRHQPQH
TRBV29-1 SFAGTSGSLDEQY
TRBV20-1 SARGGLINQPQH
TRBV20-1 SARDPSGRYNEQY
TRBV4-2 ASSQGTNSYEQY
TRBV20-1 SARGWVYNEQF
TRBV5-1 ASSSDRGFTYEQY
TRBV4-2 ASSQDERSTDTQY
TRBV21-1 ASSVDRESNTGELF
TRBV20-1 SATEDYGYT
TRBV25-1 AGSELRGTEAF
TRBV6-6 ASSYSRGEGDNEQF
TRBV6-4 ASTRSNNEQF
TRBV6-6 ASFIGGRSYEQY
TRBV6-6 ASSIHYRAGANVLT
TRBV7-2 ASSFAGPGNQPQH
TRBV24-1 ATSDLTSGNHNEQY
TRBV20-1 SAQTGDTQY
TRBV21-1 ASSKRQTHQPQH
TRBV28 ASPKGPAPKEYNEQY